Shown below are 17 T cell receptor beta chains from a single sample sequenced in a study of T cells in women clearing cervical HPV infection. Only in-frame clones appear in the TCRdb table, and some are missing; sequencing was by immunoSEQ multiplex PCR. This table lists about 46,000 clones. The sample consisted of blood buffy coat. The receptor source for this set is a woman aged 18-70 years with a cervical HPV16 infection that either progressed to CIN3+ or cleared (not recorded which).

Turning to this clone: A junction end diverges from the germline sequence, so it may reflect a read error. The read stops 3 residues short of the end of the CDR3; the missing end is completed from the germline J gene. This chain joins TRBV7-7 and TRBJ2-2; TRBD1 is a possible D gene (5 bases). The CDR3 has 13 residues. Germline V gene lookup returns CDR1 SSHAT and CDR2 FNYEAQ (reference sequence). The CDR3 is CASSFRAAGELFF. The sequenced part of the CDR3 DNA is TGTGCTAGCAGCTTCAGGGCGGCCGGGGAG.

To note about this clone: The read terminates 3 residues before the CDR3 end, so the remaining end is supplied by the germline J gene. The chain recombines TRBV6-2 or TRBV6-3 with TRBJ1-1; 8 bases line up with TRBD1. Per germline, CDR1 MNHEY and CDR2 SVGEGT. This CDR3 contains 12 residues. V was clipped by 6 bases and J by 7 bases; unmatched bases: 4. The CDR3 bases that were read are TGTGCCAGCAGCTTCGACAGGGGTGAA. Translated, it gives CASSFDRGE. The full CDR3 protein is CASSFDRGEAFF.

To note about this clone: The read finishes 3 residues shy of the CDR3 end, and the germline J gene is used to complete it. The chain carries TRBV30 and TRBJ1-3; D is ambiguous. The germline V gene has CDR1 GTSNPN and CDR2 SVGIG (reference sequence). The V end lost 8 bases, the J end lost 0 bases, and 5 bases lay between the germline ends. CDR3 length: 11 amino acids. The CDR3 bases that were read are TGTGCCCTAAGCTCTGGAAACACC. This encodes CALSSGNT. The CDR3 as a whole reads CALSSGNTIYF.

Regarding this clone: Read data end 3 residues before the CDR3 end; the end is taken from the germline J gene. The genes are TRBV7-8 and TRBJ2-5; D is perhaps TRBD1 or TRBD2 (5 bases each). Trimming removed 10 bases at V and 3 bases at J, with 12 bases between. This CDR3 has 12 residues. From germline, CDR1 is SGHVS and CDR2 FQNEAQ. The chain's CDR3 is CATFRGEETQYF. The sequenced CDR3 bases are TGTGCCACCTTCCGAGGGGAAGAGACC. The entire variable domain, with the rest obtained from reference TRBV7-8 and TRBJ2-5, is as follows: GAGVSQSPRYKVAKRGQDVALRCDPISGHVSLFWYQQALGQGPEFLTYFQNEAQLDKSGLPSDRFFAERPEGSVSTLKIQRTQQEDSAVYLCATFRGEETQYFGPGTRLLVL.

CDR3: CASRQGWGEKLFF. The sequenced CDR3 bases are TGTGCCAGCAGACAGGGTTGGGGTGAAAAG. V gene TRBV5-6 combines with J gene TRBJ2-2, with D tentatively TRBD1 (6 bases). The CDR3 end falls 3 residues outside the read, so it is completed with the germline J gene. The CDR3 is made up of 13 amino acids. Germline V gives CDR1 SGHDT, CDR2 YYEEEE.

As concerns this clone: The read falls 3 residues short of the CDR3 end, and the missing part is taken from the germline J gene. The chain joins TRBV18 to TRBJ1-1; TRBD1 agrees at 9 bases. Germline CDR1 reads KGHSH; CDR2 reads LQKENI. The CDR3 totals 14 residues. The part of the CDR3 DNA that was read is TGTGCCAGCTCACCGGCGGAGGGGACAGGGGAA. The encoded protein is CASSPAEGTGE. The entire CDR3 protein is CASSPAEGTGEAFF.

About this clone itself: Coverage ceases 3 residues before the CDR3 finishes, and the germline J gene fills in the end. The chain combines TRBV20-1 with TRBJ2-2; D not resolved. V lost 0 bases and J 2 bases, leaving 7 bases between the germline ends. This CDR3 comprises 14 residues. Germline V CDR1 and CDR2: DFQATT, SNEGSKA (reference sequence). The CDR3 DNA, read in part, is TGCAGTGCTAGAGATCTAGGTAACACCGGGGAG. Translation gives CSARDLGNTGE. The full CDR3 sequence reads CSARDLGNTGELFF.

To note about this clone: The read ends 3 residues shy of where the CDR3 ends; the end is completed using the germline J gene. This chain connects TRBV19 to TRBJ2-4, with 9 positions matching TRBD2. V lost 3 bases and J lost 3; bases outside the gene matches: 9. The CDR3 sequence is 17 residues long. In germline, CDR1 is LNHDA, CDR2 SQIVND (reference sequence). CDR3 DNA (partial): TGTGCCAGTAGTATGGGCGGGGGGGTGTTCGGCAAAAACATT. It translates to CASSMGGGVFGKNI. The complete CDR3 sequence is CASSMGGGVFGKNIQYF.

As concerns this clone: The read finishes 3 residues shy of the CDR3 end, and the germline J gene is used to complete it. Distinct nucleotide sequences in the sample also encode this CDR3. This chain connects TRBV7-6 to TRBJ2-5; D unresolved. V gave up 4 bases and J gave up 2 bases, with 2 bases separating them. The CDR3 covers 11 residues. Germline values: CDR1 SGHVS, CDR2 FNYEAQ. CDR3 DNA, as far as it was read: TGTGCCAGCAGCTCGCAAGAGACC. It codes for CASSSQET. The whole CDR3 region reads CASSSQETQYF.

Comments on this clone: The sequence runs out 3 residues before the end of the CDR3; the remainder is reconstructed from the germline J gene. The chain links TRBV2 to TRBJ1-4; tentatively, D is TRBD1 (6 bases). The V end lost 6 bases, the J end lost 7 bases, and 12 bases lay between the germline ends. Germline V gene sequence: CDR1 SNHLY, CDR2 FYNNEI. The length of the CDR3 is 13 residues. The CDR3 DNA, read in part, is TGTGCCAGCAGAGGGGGGGAAGGTGAAAAA. Protein product: CASRGGEGEK. The entire CDR3 is CASRGGEGEKLFF.

About this clone itself: The CDR3 end lies 3 residues beyond the end of the read and is filled in from the germline J gene. The V gene is TRBV11-2, the J gene TRBJ2-7; D unresolved. The V and J ends lost 2 bases and 5 bases respectively, with 7 bases between them. The CDR3 runs to 12 residues. Looked up from germline, CDR1 is SGHAT and CDR2 is FQNNGV. The CDR3 reads CASSLNTHEQYF. Partial CDR3 DNA: TGTGCCAGCAGCTTAAACACCCACGAG. The full variable domain, rest sourced from reference TRBV11-2 and TRBJ2-7, is EAGVAQSPRYKIIEKRQSVAFWCNPISGHATLYWYQQILGQGPKLLIQFQNNGVVDDSQLPKDRFSAERLKGVDSTLKIQPAKLEDSAVYLCASSLNTHEQYFGPGTRLTVT.

As regards this clone: The read is 3 residues too short to cover the CDR3 end, so that end is filled in from the germline J gene. The chain carries TRBV5-5 and TRBJ1-5; possibly TRBD1 for D (6 bases). CDR1 and CDR2 from the germline V gene are SGHKS and YYEKEE (reference sequence). V was pared by 4 bases and J by 3 bases, with 14 bases between. The CDR3 has 15 amino acids. The CDR3 loop reads CASSGDRLANQPQHF. Partial CDR3 DNA: TGTGCCAGCAGCGGCGACAGGCTGGCCAATCAGCCC.

A word on this clone: The sequence runs out 3 residues before the end of the CDR3; the remainder is reconstructed from the germline J gene. The chain links TRBV7-9 to TRBJ2-7; 8 bases agree with TRBD2. The CDR3 length is 15 residues. The germline V gene has CDR1 SEHNR and CDR2 FQNEAQ (reference sequence). V was clipped by 3 bases and J by 3 bases; unmatched bases: 7. CDR3 loop: CASSFRAGGHYEQYF. The part of the CDR3 DNA that was read is TGTGCCAGCAGCTTTAGGGCGGGGGGCCACTACGAG.

Concerning this clone: The read comes to an end 3 residues before the CDR3 does, leaving the germline J gene to fill in the end. The V and J genes are TRBV30 and TRBJ1-4; D ambiguous. CDR1 GTSNPN and CDR2 SVGIG come from the germline V gene (reference sequence). V was clipped by 4 bases and J by 7 bases, with 19 bases between them. This CDR3 is built from 15 residues. CDR3 DNA, as far as it was read: TGTGCCTGGACTACCAATTCAGGTTTGGGTGAAAAA. The encoded protein is CAWTTNSGLGEK. The complete CDR3 sequence is CAWTTNSGLGEKLFF.

Concerning this clone: The sequence runs out 3 residues before the end of the CDR3; the remainder is reconstructed from the germline J gene. The rearrangement uses TRBV20-1 and TRBJ2-3; D possibly corresponds to TRBD1 (6 bases). The length of the CDR3 is 14 residues. Germline CDR1 and CDR2: DFQATT and SNEGSKA (reference sequence). Trimming pared 3 bases from V and 3 bases from J, leaving 13 bases between. This CDR3 reads CSARAGEGTDTQYF. The DNA read from the CDR3 is TGCAGTGCTAGGGCAGGGGAAGGAACAGATACG.

The DNA read from the CDR3 is TGTGCCAGCAGCCTAAATCTCGAG. Protein: CASSLNLE. The full CDR3 protein is CASSLNLEQYF. This sequence joins TRBV7-2 and TRBJ2-7; D is undetermined. The CDR3 goes on 3 residues after the read ends, and that part is filled in from the germline J gene. CDR1 is SGHTA and CDR2 is FQGNSA in the germline V gene. The CDR3 consists of 11 residues. The V end lost 5 bases, the J end lost 6 bases, and 8 bases lay between the germline ends.

In the case of this clone: The read halts 3 residues ahead of the CDR3 end, with the missing end drawn from the germline J gene. V and J are TRBV5-1 and TRBJ2-2, with 8 positions matching TRBD1. V was clipped by 8 bases and J by 2 bases; unmatched bases: 11. The CDR3 consists of 16 residues. In germline, CDR1 is SGHRS, CDR2 YFSETQ. This chain's CDR3 is CASRLPDRANTGELFF. Partial CDR3 DNA: TGCGCCAGTCGACTTCCGGACAGGGCTAACACCGGGGAG.